These 25 T cell receptor beta chains were all obtained from the same sample, sequenced in a study of beta chain features in type 1 diabetes. cDNA synthesis used the whole RNA isolate, giving expressed TCRB sequences. TCRdb keeps only in-frame clones here, not all; method: immunoSEQ multiplex PCR. The sample lists roughly 400,000 clones; around 15% were seen once. The sequenced material came from naive CD4+ T cells from blood. These receptors came from a young woman in good health.

This clone was detected only a few times. The chain links TRBV7-2 to TRBJ2-5; the D is unclear. Trimming removed 4 bases from V and 5 bases from J, with 14 bases in between. The CDR3 runs to 14 residues. Germline CDR1 is SGHTA and CDR2 is FQGNSA. CDR3: CASSSDSAGETQYF. CDR3 sequence (DNA): TGTGCCAGCAGCTCCGACTCCGCCGGGGAGACCCAGTACTTC.

This clone was seen a handful of times. The CDR3 sequence is CASIRWVAGGGNEQFF. DNA of the CDR3: TGCGCCAGCATCCGTTGGGTAGCGGGAGGTGGTAATGAGCAGTTCTTC. This chain connects TRBV5-1 to TRBJ2-1; TRBD2 matches 10 bases. CDR1 is SGHRS, CDR2 YFSETQ, per germline. The CDR3 sequence is 16 residues long. Unmatched junction bases numbered 13, after V lost 6 bases and J lost 7 bases.

V usage is TRBV27 and J usage is TRBJ1-2, with D maybe TRBD1 (5 bases). CDR1 is MNHEY, CDR2 SMNVEV, per germline (reference sequence). CDR3 length: 13 amino acids. Trimming shortened V by 4 bases and J by 5 bases, and 11 bases separated the two germline ends. CDR3 DNA sequence: TGTGCCAGCAGTTCACTATCAGGGTATGGCTACACCTTC. Translating gives CASSSLSGYGYTF.

The sample holds a few counts of this clone. The chain recombines TRBV7-2 with TRBJ2-3; D call uncertain. Germline CDR1 reads SGHTA; CDR2 reads FQGNSA. This CDR3 has 14 residues. V lost 6 bases and J lost 0, with 10 bases in between. The CDR3 nucleotides are TGTGCCAGCAGTACATGGGCCAGCACAGATACGCAGTATTTT. It yields the protein CASSTWASTDTQYF.

The rearrangement joins TRBV18 to TRBJ2-3; 10 bases agree with TRBD1. Unmatched junction bases numbered 1, after V lost 1 base and J lost 6 bases. Germline V gene lookup returns CDR1 KGHSH and CDR2 LQKENI. This CDR3 has 14 residues. The CDR3: CASSPRDRGDTQYF. The CDR3 region has the DNA TGTGCCAGCTCACCACGGGACAGGGGCGATACGCAGTATTTT. Drawing the rest from reference TRBV18 and TRBJ2-3, the complete variable domain is NAGVMQNPRHLVRRRGQEARLRCSPMKGHSHVYWYRQLPEEGLKFMVYLQKENIIDESGMPKERFSAEFPKEGPSILRIQQVVRGDSAAYFCASSPRDRGDTQYFGPGTRLTVL.

This clone showed up just a few times. This chain joins TRBV5-1 and TRBJ2-1; TRBD2 matches at 10 bases. The CDR3 covers 14 residues. Germline V gives CDR1 SGHRS, CDR2 YFSETQ. Losses at the gene ends were 1 base for V and 9 bases for J; bases not matched to a gene: 4. CDR3 coding DNA: TGCGCCAGCAGCTTGTCTAGCGGGAGCATTGAGCAGTTCTTC. Translated: CASSLSSGSIEQFF. The full variable domain, rest sourced from reference TRBV5-1 and TRBJ2-1, is KAGVTQTPRYLIKTRGQQVTLSCSPISGHRSVSWYQQTPGQGLQFLFEYFSETQRNKGNFPGRFSGRQFSNSRSEMNVSTLELGDSALYLCASSLSSGSIEQFFGPGTRLTVL.

The chain carries TRBV29-1 and TRBJ2-1, with 15 bases matching TRBD2. The CDR3 sequence is 15 residues long. V lost 4 bases to trimming and J lost 7 bases; unmatched junction nucleotides: 5. From germline, CDR1 is SQVTM and CDR2 ANQGSEA. The DNA of the CDR3 is TGCAGCGTTGTGAGGACTAGCGGGAGGGGGAATGAGCAGTTCTTC. This codes for CSVVRTSGRGNEQFF.

This clone was picked up a small number of times. J is TRBJ2-1 and V is TRBV18; perhaps TRBD2 as D (5 bases). There are 15 residues in the CDR3. V lost 1 base, J lost 0 bases, and 7 bases lay in between. Germline CDR1 KGHSH, CDR2 LQKENI. The CDR3 sequence: CASSPRESSYNEQFF. The CDR3 nucleotides read TGTGCCAGCTCACCACGGGAGAGCTCCTACAATGAGCAGTTCTTC.

The chain links TRBV7-6 to TRBJ1-1; D is possibly TRBD1 (5 bases). CDR3 length: 15 residues. CDR1 is SGHVS, CDR2 FNYEAQ, per germline. V lost 6 bases and J 0 bases, leaving 14 bases between the germline ends. In DNA form, the CDR3 reads TGTGCCAGCAGTTTAAGGGGCAGGCTGAACACTGAAGCTTTCTTT. It encodes CASSLRGRLNTEAFF. Full variable domain (remainder filled in from reference TRBV7-6 and TRBJ1-1): GAGVSQSPRYKVTKRGQDVALRCDPISGHVSLYWYRQALGQGPEFLTYFNYEAQQDKSGLPNDRFSAERPEGSISTLTIQRTEQRDSAMYRCASSLRGRLNTEAFFGQGTRLTVV.

The genes are TRBV2 and TRBJ1-1, with no clear D. CDR1 is SNHLY and CDR2 is FYNNEI in the germline V gene. CDR3 size: 14 residues. V was pared by 5 bases and J by 1 base, with 11 bases between. CDR3 loop: CASSRPSGNTEAFF. As DNA, the CDR3 is TGTGCCAGCAGTAGACCCTCGGGGAACACTGAAGCTTTCTTT.

This clone showed up just a few times. This chain joins TRBV5-4 and TRBJ2-3; D ambiguous. Germline-derived CDR1 and CDR2 are SGHNT and YYREEE (reference sequence). V gave up 0 bases and J gave up 1 base, with 12 bases separating them. The CDR3 sequence is 16 residues long. The CDR3 DNA reads TGTGCCAGCAGCTTGGGTTCGGTATTGGGCACAGATACGCAGTATTTT. Its translation is CASSLGSVLGTDTQYF.

V gene TRBV7-9 combines with J gene TRBJ2-7, with a weak D call TRBD1 (6 bases). The CDR3 runs to 14 residues. V was cut by 3 bases and J by 2 bases, with 11 bases left in between. CDR1 and CDR2 from the germline V gene are SEHNR and FQNEAQ (reference sequence). The CDR3 DNA reads TGTGCCAGCAGCTTCGGGACACTTGCCTACGAGCAGTACTTC. Translation: CASSFGTLAYEQYF.

This clone occurred a few times. The V and J genes are TRBV28 and TRBJ1-5, with D possibly being TRBD1 (5 bases). CDR1 is MDHEN, CDR2 SYDVKM, per germline. This CDR3 has 15 amino acids. V was shortened by 3 bases and J by 2 bases, with 11 bases between the two germline ends. Written as DNA, the CDR3 is TGTGCCAGCAGTTTCTCGGCGGGGGGCAATCAGCCCCAGCATTTT. Translation gives CASSFSAGGNQPQHF.

The chain uses TRBV5-1 and TRBJ1-1; D is perhaps TRBD1 (6 bases). The CDR3 extends over 14 amino acids. Germline V lookup: CDR1 SGHRS, CDR2 YFSETQ. With 5 bases removed from V and 6 bases from J, the gap between germline ends came to 17 bases. The CDR3 loop is CASSYAGASAEAFF. The CDR3 DNA reads TGCGCCAGCAGTTATGCAGGGGCGAGCGCTGAAGCTTTCTTT. The full variable domain, with the rest looked up from reference TRBV5-1 and TRBJ1-1, is KAGVTQTPRYLIKTRGQQVTLSCSPISGHRSVSWYQQTPGQGLQFLFEYFSETQRNKGNFPGRFSGRQFSNSRSEMNVSTLELGDSALYLCASSYAGASAEAFFGQGTRLTVV.

The rearrangement links TRBV30 to TRBJ2-7; the D gene is possibly TRBD2 (6 bases). The CDR3 has 12 residues. The germline gives CDR1 GTSNPN, CDR2 SVGIG (reference sequence). The V gene lost 6 bases and the J gene lost 4 bases, with 13 bases spanning the gap. As DNA, the CDR3 is TGTGCCTGCAACCACGGGGGTTACGAGCAGTACTTC. It specifies CACNHGGYEQYF.

The table lists this clone with a few counts. The J gene is TRBJ1-5, the V gene TRBV11-2; no clear D. V was trimmed by 3 bases and J by 0 bases, leaving 3 bases between them. The CDR3 is 13 amino acids. Germline CDR1 and CDR2: SGHAT and FQNNGV. The CDR3 sequence: CASSFNSNQPQHF. In nucleotides, the CDR3 is TGTGCCAGCAGCTTCAATAGCAATCAGCCCCAGCATTTT.

This clone was counted a few times. J is TRBJ2-7 and V is TRBV19, with 7 positions matching TRBD2. The CDR3 loop spans 14 amino acids. The V gene end was trimmed by 3 bases and the J gene end by 2 bases; junction bases not matched to a gene: 4. Germline V gene lookup returns CDR1 LNHDA and CDR2 SQIVND (reference sequence). CDR3 nucleotide sequence: TGTGCCAGTAGTATTAGGCTAGCGGCCTACGAGCAGTACTTC. Its translation: CASSIRLAAYEQYF. Using reference TRBV19 and TRBJ2-7 for the parts outside the CDR3, the full variable domain is DGGITQSPKYLFRKEGQNVTLSCEQNLNHDAMYWYRQDPGQGLRLIYYSQIVNDFQKGDIAEGYSVSREKKESFPLTVTSAQKNPTAFYLCASSIRLAAYEQYFGPGTRLTVT.

The rearrangement uses TRBV9 and TRBJ2-2; 7 bases are a match to TRBD2. V lost 4 bases and J lost 1; bases outside the gene matches: 4. Per the germline V gene, CDR1 is SGDLS and CDR2 is YYNGEE. This CDR3 is built from 15 residues. The CDR3 here is CASSRGDRNTGELFF. In DNA form, the CDR3 reads TGTGCCAGCAGCCGGGGGGATAGGAACACCGGGGAGCTGTTTTTT.

The genes are TRBV7-2 and TRBJ2-1; weak D call: TRBD1 (6 bases). The CDR3 contains 16 residues. Germline loops: CDR1 SGHTA, CDR2 FQGNSA. Trimming stripped 5 bases from V and 0 bases from J, with 14 bases between. CDR3 sequence (DNA): TGTGCCAGCAGCGTCGACGACAGGAGCTCCTACAATGAGCAGTTCTTC. Encoded protein: CASSVDDRSSYNEQFF.

V gene TRBV15 combines with J gene TRBJ2-7; 9 bases match TRBD1. V shed 1 base and J 6 bases; nucleotides not matched to a gene: 7. There are 15 residues in the CDR3. The germline V gene encodes CDR1 LNHNV and CDR2 YYDKDF (reference sequence). CDR3 sequence reads: CATSRVGTGMGEQYF. DNA for the CDR3: TGTGCCACCAGCAGAGTGGGGACAGGGATGGGCGAGCAGTACTTC.

The CDR3 loop reads CAWSTYRGANVLTF. CDR3 DNA: TGTGCCTGGAGCACCTATCGGGGGGCCAACGTCCTGACTTTC. V is TRBV30 and J is TRBJ2-6; D unresolved. The germline V gene has CDR1 GTSNPN and CDR2 SVGIG (reference sequence). This CDR3 spans 14 amino acids. Trimming pared 3 bases from V and 4 bases from J, leaving 10 bases between.

The chain joins TRBV2 to TRBJ1-5; maybe TRBD1 (5 bases). CDR1 is SNHLY and CDR2 is FYNNEI in the germline V gene. V lost 6 bases, J lost 0 bases, and 15 bases lay in between. The CDR3 loop spans 16 amino acids. DNA of the CDR3: TGTGCCAGCAGCTTCACAGGACAATATAGCAATCAGCCCCAGCATTTT. This gives the protein CASSFTGQYSNQPQHF.

This clone was observed a few times. For the CDR3, the DNA is TGTGCCAGCAGCTTAAGACGGGGACAAGAGACCCAGTACTTC. Its translation: CASSLRRGQETQYF. The chain links TRBV5-4 to TRBJ2-5, with a tentative D call TRBD2 (5 bases). Germline V gene sequence: CDR1 SGHNT, CDR2 YYREEE (reference sequence). CDR3 size: 14 residues. Trimming removed 2 bases at V and 2 bases at J, with 10 bases between.

This clone has only a few counts. This rearrangement joins TRBV11-2 to TRBJ2-5; D possibly corresponds to TRBD2 (7 bases). The germline gives CDR1 SGHAT, CDR2 FQNNGV. V lost 6 bases, J lost 5 bases, and 10 bases lay in between. This CDR3 comprises 12 residues. As DNA, the CDR3 is TGTGCCAGCAGGAAGGGGGGGGAGACCCAGTACTTC. It translates to CASRKGGETQYF.

The rearrangement uses TRBV9 and TRBJ2-7; D may be TRBD1 (5 bases). Germline V lookup: CDR1 SGDLS, CDR2 YYNGEE. With 0 bases removed from V and 5 bases from J, the gap between germline ends came to 9 bases. The CDR3 totals 13 residues. CDR3 in amino acids: CASSVAGHDEQYF. CDR3 DNA: TGTGCCAGCAGCGTAGCAGGGCACGACGAGCAGTACTTC.